These T cell receptor beta chains were read from a single sample in a study of naive and memory T cell subsets. TCRdb called the 5' RACE reads again in MiXCR, with one record for every CDR3 protein. Of 45,000 to 55,000 distinct CDR3 sequences listed, approximately 4.8% are singletons. These receptors all stem from a female donor in good health. Both conserved end residues are part of each CDR3. A D gene is named only where the DNA matches it firmly. Part of the rows lack a size; the others show once, few, many or a class for expanded clones.

d_call	clone_size	v_call	j_call	cdr3_aa	cdr3_nt
-	many	TRBV7-9	TRBJ2-2	CASSSGGAGELFF	TGTGCCAGCAGCTCCGGAGGGGCCGGGGAGCTGTTTTTT
TRBD1	many	TRBV27	TRBJ2-2	CASRIHTGGTGELFF	TGTGCCAGCAGAATACATACAGGGGGCACCGGGGAGCTGTTTTTT
-	few	TRBV29-1	TRBJ1-1	CSVKPGPRNTEAFF	TGCAGCGTCAAACCGGGACCCCGGAACACTGAAGCTTTCTTT
TRBD2	many	TRBV28	TRBJ2-1	CASSPERERTFF	TGTGCCAGCAGTCCCGAGCGGGAGAGGACGTTCTTC
-	many	TRBV5-4	TRBJ1-5	CASSEGQGSNQPQHF	TGTGCCAGCAGCGAGGGCCAGGGGAGCAATCAGCCCCAGCATTTT
TRBD2	many	TRBV11-2	TRBJ2-5	CASSPGGSSGIGETQYF	TGTGCCAGCAGCCCTGGGGGCTCTAGCGGGATCGGGGAGACCCAGTACTTC
-	many	TRBV20-1	TRBJ2-7	CSARAVSYEQYF	TGCAGTGCCAGGGCCGTATCCTACGAGCAGTACTTC
-	many	TRBV28	TRBJ2-5	CASSFGTILGTQYF	TGTGCCAGCAGTTTCGGAACTATCCTTGGGACCCAGTACTTC
-	many	TRBV16	TRBJ2-5	CASSRGDETQYF	TGTGCCAGCAGCCGAGGGGATGAGACCCAGTACTTC
-	many	TRBV14	TRBJ1-2	CASSQHARVEEYGYTF	TGTGCCAGCAGCCAACATGCGAGGGTTGAAGAATATGGCTACACCTTC
-	many	TRBV5-1	TRBJ2-1	CASHSQVDEQFF	TGCGCCAGCCATAGTCAAGTCGATGAGCAGTTCTTC
TRBD1	many	TRBV7-2	TRBJ1-5	CASSLRQGEGQPQHF	TGTGCCAGCAGCTTACGACAGGGGGAAGGTCAGCCCCAGCATTTT
-	many	TRBV4-3	TRBJ1-1	CASSQGNRGTEAFF	TGCGCCAGCAGCCAAGGGAACAGAGGGACTGAAGCTTTCTTT
TRBD2	few	TRBV20-1	TRBJ2-1	CSANGLAGYNEQFF	TGCAGTGCAAACGGGCTAGCGGGATACAATGAGCAGTTCTTC
-	many	TRBV6-1	TRBJ2-7	CASSETRGAVYEQYF	TGTGCCAGCAGTGAAACTCGGGGGGCTGTATACGAGCAGTACTTC
-	many	TRBV30	TRBJ1-1	CAWSVQGMNTEAFF	TGTGCCTGGAGTGTCCAGGGCATGAACACTGAAGCTTTCTTT
-	many	TRBV29-1	TRBJ2-1	CSGEGGHEQFF	TGCAGCGGCGAGGGAGGCCATGAGCAGTTCTTC
TRBD1	many	TRBV28	TRBJ2-4	CASSLTGGRDIQYF	TGTGCCAGCAGTTTGACAGGGGGCAGGGACATTCAGTACTTC
-	many	TRBV6-6	TRBJ2-1	CASSYSNPAQQFF	TGTGCCAGCAGTTACTCGAATCCAGCGCAGCAGTTCTTC
TRBD2	many	TRBV18	TRBJ2-1	CASSRGLKTSGSNEQFF	TGTGCCAGCTCACGAGGTTTAAAGACTAGCGGGAGTAATGAGCAGTTCTTC
-	many	TRBV7-9	TRBJ2-2	CASSQRVLTGELFF	TGTGCCAGCAGCCAGCGGGTCCTCACCGGGGAGCTGTTTTTT
-	many	TRBV10-3	TRBJ1-2	CAITFSINYGYTF	TGTGCCATCACCTTCAGTATTAACTATGGCTACACCTTC
-	many	TRBV6-1	TRBJ2-1	CASSEAFNTGRRGEQFF	TGTGCCAGCAGTGAAGCGTTTAACACCGGCAGGCGGGGTGAGCAGTTCTTC
TRBD2	many	TRBV9	TRBJ2-3	CASSGRGGGRTDTQYF	TGTGCCAGCAGCGGTCGCGGGGGGGGGCGCACAGATACGCAGTATTTT
TRBD1	few	TRBV28	TRBJ2-7	CASSLFPGGEQYF	TGTGCCAGCAGTTTATTTCCAGGGGGAGAGCAGTACTTC
-	-	TRBV28	TRBJ2-1	CASSLLLDGDEQFF	TGTGCCAGCAGTTTACTGCTGGATGGAGATGAGCAGTTCTTC
-	many	TRBV7-6	TRBJ1-1	CASSARRAEAFF	TGTGCCAGCAGCGCACGCCGGGCCGAAGCTTTCTTT
-	many	TRBV27	TRBJ2-2	CASNFIASLSTGELFF	TGTGCCAGCAACTTTATAGCTAGCCTATCAACCGGGGAGCTGTTTTTT
TRBD2	many	TRBV7-2	TRBJ2-1	CASGRTSGPAYNEQFF	TGTGCCAGCGGACGGACTAGCGGACCAGCCTACAATGAGCAGTTCTTC
-	-	TRBV29-1	TRBJ2-7	CSVVGGYPYEQYF	TGCAGCGTTGTAGGAGGGTACCCCTACGAGCAGTACTTC
TRBD2	many	TRBV19	TRBJ2-7	CASSTPGLAVSKYF	TGTGCCAGTAGTACCCCGGGACTAGCGGTTTCGAAGTACTTC
TRBD2	many	TRBV19	TRBJ2-7	CASSSFSSGSYEQYF	TGTGCCAGTAGTAGCTTCTCTAGCGGTTCCTACGAGCAGTACTTC
TRBD2	many	TRBV27	TRBJ2-1	CASSFTGTSGTRPYNEQFF	TGTGCCAGCAGTTTCACCGGGACTAGCGGGACCCGGCCCTACAATGAGCAGTTCTTC
TRBD2	many	TRBV6-1	TRBJ2-1	CASSVERGGDEQFF	TGTGCCAGCAGTGTGGAGCGGGGAGGGGATGAGCAGTTCTTC
TRBD1	many	TRBV5-1	TRBJ1-2	CASSTRQGANYGYTF	TGCGCCAGCAGCACACGACAGGGGGCAAACTATGGCTACACCTTC